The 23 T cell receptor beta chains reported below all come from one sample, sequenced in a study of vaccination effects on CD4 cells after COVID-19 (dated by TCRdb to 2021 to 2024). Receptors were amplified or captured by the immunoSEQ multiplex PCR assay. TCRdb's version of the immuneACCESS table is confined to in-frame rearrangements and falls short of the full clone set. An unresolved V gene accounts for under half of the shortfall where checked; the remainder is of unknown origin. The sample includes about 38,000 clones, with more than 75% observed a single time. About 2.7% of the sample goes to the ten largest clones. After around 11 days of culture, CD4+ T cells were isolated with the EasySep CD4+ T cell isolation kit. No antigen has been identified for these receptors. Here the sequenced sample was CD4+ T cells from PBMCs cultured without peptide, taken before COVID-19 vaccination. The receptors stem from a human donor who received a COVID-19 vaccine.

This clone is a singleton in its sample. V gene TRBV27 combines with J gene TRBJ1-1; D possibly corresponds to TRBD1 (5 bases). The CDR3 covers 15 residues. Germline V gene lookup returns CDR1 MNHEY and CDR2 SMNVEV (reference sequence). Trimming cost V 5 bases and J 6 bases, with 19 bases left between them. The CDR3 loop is CASSPQPGRVPEAFF. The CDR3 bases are TGTGCCAGCAGTCCCCAACCGGGACGGGTCCCTGAAGCTTTCTTT.

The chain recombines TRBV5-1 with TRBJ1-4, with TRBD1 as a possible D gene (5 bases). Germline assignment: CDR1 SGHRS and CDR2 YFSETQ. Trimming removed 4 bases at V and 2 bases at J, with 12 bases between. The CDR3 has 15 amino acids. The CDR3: CASSPGGSTNEKLFF. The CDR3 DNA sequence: TGCGCCAGCAGCCCCGGGGGAAGCACTAATGAAAAACTGTTTTTT. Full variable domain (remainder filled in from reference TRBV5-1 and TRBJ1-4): KAGVTQTPRYLIKTRGQQVTLSCSPISGHRSVSWYQQTPGQGLQFLFEYFSETQRNKGNFPGRFSGRQFSNSRSEMNVSTLELGDSALYLCASSPGGSTNEKLFFGSGTQLSVL.

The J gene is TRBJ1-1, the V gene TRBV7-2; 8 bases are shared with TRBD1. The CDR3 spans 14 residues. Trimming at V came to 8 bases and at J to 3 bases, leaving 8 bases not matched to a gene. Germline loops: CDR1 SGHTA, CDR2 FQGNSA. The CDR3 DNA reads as TGTGCCAGCGAAACCGACAGGGGTCACACTGAAGCTTTCTTT. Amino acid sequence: CASETDRGHTEAFF.

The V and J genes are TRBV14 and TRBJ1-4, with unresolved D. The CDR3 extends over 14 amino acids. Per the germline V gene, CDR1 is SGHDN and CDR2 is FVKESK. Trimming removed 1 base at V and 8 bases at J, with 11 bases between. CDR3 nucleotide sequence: TGTGCCAGCAGCCAAGCTTCCTTCCCAGAAAAACTGTTTTTT. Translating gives CASSQASFPEKLFF.

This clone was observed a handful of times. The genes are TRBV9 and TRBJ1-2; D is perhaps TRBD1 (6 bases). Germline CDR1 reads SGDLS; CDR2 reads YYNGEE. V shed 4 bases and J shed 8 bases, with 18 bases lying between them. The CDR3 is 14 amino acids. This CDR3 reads CASSRILGAGGYTF. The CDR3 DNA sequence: TGTGCCAGCAGCCGGATCTTGGGGGCCGGCGGCTACACCTTC. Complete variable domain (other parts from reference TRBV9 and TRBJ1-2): DSGVTQTPKHLITATGQRVTLRCSPRSGDLSVYWYQQSLDQGLQFLIQYYNGEERAKGNILERFSAQQFPDLHSELNLSSLELGDSALYFCASSRILGAGGYTFGSGTRLTVV.

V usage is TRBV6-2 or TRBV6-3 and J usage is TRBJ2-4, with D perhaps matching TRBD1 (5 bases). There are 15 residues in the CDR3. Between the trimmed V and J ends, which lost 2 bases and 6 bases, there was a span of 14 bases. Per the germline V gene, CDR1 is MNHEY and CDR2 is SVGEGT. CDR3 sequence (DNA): TGTGCCAGCAGTTACGGTGGGGCCAAGGGAAACATTCAGTACTTC. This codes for CASSYGGAKGNIQYF.

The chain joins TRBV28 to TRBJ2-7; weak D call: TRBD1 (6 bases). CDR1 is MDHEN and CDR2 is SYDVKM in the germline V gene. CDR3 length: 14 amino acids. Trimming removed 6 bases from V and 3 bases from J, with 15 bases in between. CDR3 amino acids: CASSRGGHGYEQYV. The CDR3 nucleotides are TGTGCCAGCAGCCGAGGGGGACACGGCTACGAGCAGTACGTC.

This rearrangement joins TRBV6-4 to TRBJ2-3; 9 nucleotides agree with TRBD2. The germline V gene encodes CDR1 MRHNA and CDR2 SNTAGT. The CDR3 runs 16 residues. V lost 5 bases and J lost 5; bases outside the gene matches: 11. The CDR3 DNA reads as TGTGCCAGCAGTCCGCGGGGGGGCCGGTATGAAGATACGCAGTATTTT. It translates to CASSPRGGRYEDTQYF.

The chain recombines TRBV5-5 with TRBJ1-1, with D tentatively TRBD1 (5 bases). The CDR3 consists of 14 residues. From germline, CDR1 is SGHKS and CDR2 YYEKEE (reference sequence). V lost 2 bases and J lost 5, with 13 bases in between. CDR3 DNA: TGTGCCAGCAGCTTTAACGTAGGGGAGACTGAAGCTTTCTTT. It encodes CASSFNVGETEAFF.

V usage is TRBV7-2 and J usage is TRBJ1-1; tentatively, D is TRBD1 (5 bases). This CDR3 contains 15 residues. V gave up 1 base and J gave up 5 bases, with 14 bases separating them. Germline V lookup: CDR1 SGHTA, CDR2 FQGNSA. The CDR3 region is CASSLGRGGWTEAFF. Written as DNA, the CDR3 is TGTGCCAGCAGCTTAGGGAGGGGTGGATGGACTGAAGCTTTCTTT.

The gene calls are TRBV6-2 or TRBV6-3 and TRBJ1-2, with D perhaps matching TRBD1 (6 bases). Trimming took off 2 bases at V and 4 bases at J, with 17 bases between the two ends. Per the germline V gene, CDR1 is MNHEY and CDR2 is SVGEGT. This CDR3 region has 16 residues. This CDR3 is CASSYPLTGRSYGYTF. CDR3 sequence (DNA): TGTGCCAGCAGTTACCCTCTAACAGGGAGGTCCTATGGCTACACCTTC.

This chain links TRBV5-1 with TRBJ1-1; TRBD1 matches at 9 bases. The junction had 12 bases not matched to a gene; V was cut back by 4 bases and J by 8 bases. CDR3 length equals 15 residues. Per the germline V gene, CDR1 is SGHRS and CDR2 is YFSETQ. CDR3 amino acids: CASSGTGSAVSEAFF. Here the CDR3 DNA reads TGCGCCAGCAGCGGGACAGGGTCGGCGGTATCAGAAGCTTTCTTT.

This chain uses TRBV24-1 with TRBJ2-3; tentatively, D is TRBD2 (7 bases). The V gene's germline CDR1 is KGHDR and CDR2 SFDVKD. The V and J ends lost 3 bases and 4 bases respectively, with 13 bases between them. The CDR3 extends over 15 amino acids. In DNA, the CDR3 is TGTGCCACCAGTGATGTGGGGGGGGGCGCAGATACGCAGTATTTT. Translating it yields CATSDVGGGADTQYF.

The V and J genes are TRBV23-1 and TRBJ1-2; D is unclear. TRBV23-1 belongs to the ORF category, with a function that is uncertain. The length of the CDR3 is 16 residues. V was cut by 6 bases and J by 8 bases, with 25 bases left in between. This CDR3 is CASSLSNKGEGEGYTF. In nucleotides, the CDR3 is TGCGCCAGCAGCCTCTCCAATAAGGGAGAGGGAGAAGGCTACACCTTC.

The CDR3 coding sequence is TGTGCCAGCAGTGGCCTAGATGAGGGTCTTAGCAATCAGCCCCAGCATTTT. Residues: CASSGLDEGLSNQPQHF. The chain is built from TRBV6-1 and TRBJ1-5, with D uncertain. Germline lookup yields CDR1 MNHNS and CDR2 SASEGT. The CDR3 sequence is 17 residues long. The germline V and J ends were trimmed by 4 bases and 0 bases, with 16 bases remaining between them.

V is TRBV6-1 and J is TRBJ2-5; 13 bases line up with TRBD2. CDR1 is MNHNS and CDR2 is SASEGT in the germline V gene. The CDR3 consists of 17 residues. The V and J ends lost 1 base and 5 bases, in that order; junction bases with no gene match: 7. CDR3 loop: CASSEEGGLAGMETQYF. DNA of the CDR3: TGTGCCAGCAGTGAAGAGGGGGGACTAGCGGGGATGGAGACCCAGTACTTC.

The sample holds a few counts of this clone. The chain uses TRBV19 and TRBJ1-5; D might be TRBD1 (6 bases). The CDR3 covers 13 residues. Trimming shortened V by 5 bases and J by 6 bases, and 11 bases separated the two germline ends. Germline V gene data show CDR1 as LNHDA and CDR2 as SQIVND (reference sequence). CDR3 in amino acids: CASSGGHGQPQHF. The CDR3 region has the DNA TGTGCCAGTAGTGGGGGGCATGGTCAGCCCCAGCATTTT. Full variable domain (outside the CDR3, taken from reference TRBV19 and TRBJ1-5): DGGITQSPKYLFRKEGQNVTLSCEQNLNHDAMYWYRQDPGQGLRLIYYSQIVNDFQKGDIAEGYSVSREKKESFPLTVTSAQKNPTAFYLCASSGGHGQPQHFGDGTRLSIL.

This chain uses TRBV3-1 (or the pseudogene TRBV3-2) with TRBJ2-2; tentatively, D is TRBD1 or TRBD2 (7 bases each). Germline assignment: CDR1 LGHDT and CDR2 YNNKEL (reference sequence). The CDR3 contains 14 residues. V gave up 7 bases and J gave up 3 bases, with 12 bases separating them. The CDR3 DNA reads TGTGCCAGCACCCAGGGGGGGGACACCGGGGAGCTGTTTTTT. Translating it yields CASTQGGDTGELFF.

Here the CDR3 DNA reads TGTGCCAGCAGCTTAAAGCACGCGAGGGACACTGAAGCTTTCTTT. It encodes CASSLKHARDTEAFF. V is TRBV7-8 and J is TRBJ1-1; D ambiguous. Germline V CDR1 and CDR2: SGHVS, FQNEAQ. V shed 2 bases and J shed 3 bases, with 13 bases lying between them. The CDR3 extends over 15 amino acids.

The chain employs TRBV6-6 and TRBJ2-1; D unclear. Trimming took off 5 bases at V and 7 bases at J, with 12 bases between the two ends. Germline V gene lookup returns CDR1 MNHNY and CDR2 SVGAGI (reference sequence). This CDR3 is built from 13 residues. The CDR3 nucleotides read TGTGCCAGCAGTACTGCGGACCTTAATGAGCAGTTCTTC. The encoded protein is CASSTADLNEQFF.

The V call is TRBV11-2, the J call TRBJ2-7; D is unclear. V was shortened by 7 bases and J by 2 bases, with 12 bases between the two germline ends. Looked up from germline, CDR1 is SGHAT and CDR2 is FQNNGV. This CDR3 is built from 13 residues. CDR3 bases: TGTGCCAGCATGCACAGATCCACCTACGAGCAGTACGTC. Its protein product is CASMHRSTYEQYV.

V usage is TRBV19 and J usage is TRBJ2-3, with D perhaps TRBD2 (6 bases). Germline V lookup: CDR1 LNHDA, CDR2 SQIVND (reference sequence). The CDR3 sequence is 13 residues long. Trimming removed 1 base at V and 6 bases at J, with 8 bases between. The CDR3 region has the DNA TGTGCCAGTAGTATAGTAGGGACTGATACGCAGTATTTT. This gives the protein CASSIVGTDTQYF.

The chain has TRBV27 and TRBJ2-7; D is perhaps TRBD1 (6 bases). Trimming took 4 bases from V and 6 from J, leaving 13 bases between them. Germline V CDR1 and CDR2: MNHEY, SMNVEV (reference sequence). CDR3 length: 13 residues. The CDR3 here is CASSSTGYGEQYV. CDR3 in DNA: TGTGCCAGCAGTTCTACAGGGTACGGCGAGCAGTACGTC.